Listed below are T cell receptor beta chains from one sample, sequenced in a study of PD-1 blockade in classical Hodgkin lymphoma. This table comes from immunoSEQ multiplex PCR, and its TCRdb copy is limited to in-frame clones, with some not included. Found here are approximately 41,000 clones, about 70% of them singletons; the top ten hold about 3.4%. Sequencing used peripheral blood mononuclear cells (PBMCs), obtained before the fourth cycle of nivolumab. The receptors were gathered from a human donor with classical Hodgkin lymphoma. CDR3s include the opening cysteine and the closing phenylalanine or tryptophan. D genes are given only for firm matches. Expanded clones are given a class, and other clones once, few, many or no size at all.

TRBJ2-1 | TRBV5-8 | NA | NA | TGTGCCAGCAGCCCAGACACCTACAATGAGCAGTTCTTC | CASSPDTYNEQFF
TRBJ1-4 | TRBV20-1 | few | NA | TGCAGTGCTAAAGGGAATGAACTGTTTTTT | CSAKGNELFF
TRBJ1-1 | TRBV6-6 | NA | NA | TGTGCCAGCAGGCGACGGGATAACACTGAAGCTTTCTTT | CASRRRDNTEAFF
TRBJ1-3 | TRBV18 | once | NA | TGTGCCAGCTCACGACTCATGGGGGACGTATCTGGAAACACCATATATTTT | CASSRLMGDVSGNTIYF
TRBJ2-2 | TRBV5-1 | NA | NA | TGCGCCAGCAGCTTGCCCCCCGTAGGCACCGGGGAGCTGTTTTTT | CASSLPPVGTGELFF
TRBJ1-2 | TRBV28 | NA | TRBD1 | TGTGCCAGCTCTATAACGACAGGGACGGGTAGCTACACCTTC | CASSITTGTGSYTF
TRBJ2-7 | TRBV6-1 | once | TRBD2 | TGTGCCAGCAGTGAACTGGGACTAGCTCTGAGGGAGCAGTACTTC | CASSELGLALREQYF
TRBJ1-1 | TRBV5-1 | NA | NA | TGCGCCAGCAGTCGTGGGAAACCGGTGAACGCTGAAGCTTTCTTT | CASSRGKPVNAEAFF
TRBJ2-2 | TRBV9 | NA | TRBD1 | TGTGCCAGCAGCGTAGGACAGGGCGTGACCGGGGAGCTGTTTTTT | CASSVGQGVTGELFF
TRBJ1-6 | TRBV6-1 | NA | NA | TGTGCCAGCAGTGAAGCCGGGACGGCTTCACCCCTCCACTTT | CASSEAGTASPLHF
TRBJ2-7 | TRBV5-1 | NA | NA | TGCGCCAGCAGCTTGATCGTCGGCTCCTACGAGCAGTACTTC | CASSLIVGSYEQYF
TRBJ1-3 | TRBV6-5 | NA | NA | TGTGCCAGCAGCCGCGCAAGCTCTGGAAACACCATATATTTT | CASSRASSGNTIYF
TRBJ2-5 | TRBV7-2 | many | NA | TGTGCCAGCAGCTTTCGGAGGAACCAAGAGACCCAGTACTTC | CASSFRRNQETQYF
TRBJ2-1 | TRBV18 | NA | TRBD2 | TGTGCCAGCTCACCAACGGGACTAGCGGGGTCAAGTGAGCAGTTCTTC | CASSPTGLAGSSEQFF
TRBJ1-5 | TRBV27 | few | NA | TGTGCCAGCAGTTTTCAGGCCAATCAGCCCCAGCATTTT | CASSFQANQPQHF
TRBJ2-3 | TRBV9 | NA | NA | TGTGCCAGCAGCGTCGATACCCCGGTTACGCAGTATTTT | CASSVDTPVTQYF
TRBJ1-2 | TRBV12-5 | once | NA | TGTGCTAGTGGTCGGACCTTCCTCGGTGGCTACACCTTC | CASGRTFLGGYTF
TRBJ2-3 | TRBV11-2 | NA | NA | TGTGCCAGCAGCTTAGAGAGGGCTGATACGCAGTATTTT | CASSLERADTQYF
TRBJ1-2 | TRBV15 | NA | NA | TGTGCCACCAGCACCCGTCCCACTACTCCCTATGGCTACACCTTC | CATSTRPTTPYGYTF
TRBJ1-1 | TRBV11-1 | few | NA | TGTGCCAGCAGCTTATTTGAGAACACTGAAGCTTTCTTT | CASSLFENTEAFF
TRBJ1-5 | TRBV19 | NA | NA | TGTGCCAGTAGTATAGGACAGAGCAATCAGCCCCAGCATTTT | CASSIGQSNQPQHF
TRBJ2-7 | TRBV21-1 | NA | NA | TGTGCCAGCAGTAAACGGACAGGGTGTTTCTACGAGCAGTACTTC | CASSKRTGCFYEQYF
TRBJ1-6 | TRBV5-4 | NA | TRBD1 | TGTGCCAGCAGCTCTGGACAGGAATATAATTCACCCCTCCACTTT | CASSSGQEYNSPLHF
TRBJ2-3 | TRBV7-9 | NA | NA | TGTGCCAGCAGCCAGGAAGCGGATACGCAGTATTTT | CASSQEADTQYF
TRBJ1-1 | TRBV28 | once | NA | TGTGCCGGGGGGTCGGGGTTGAACACTGAAGCTTTCTTT | CAGGSGLNTEAFF
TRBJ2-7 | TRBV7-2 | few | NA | TGTGCCAGCAGCTTTAGCTCCTACGAGCAGTACTTC | CASSFSSYEQYF
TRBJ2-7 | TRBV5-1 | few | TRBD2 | TGCGCCAGCAGATCCGAAGCGGGAGCCCCCTACGAGCAGTACTTC | CASRSEAGAPYEQYF
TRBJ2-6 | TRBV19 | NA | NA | TGTGCCAGTACACGGGTCTCAGGGGCCAACGTCCTGACTTTC | CASTRVSGANVLTF
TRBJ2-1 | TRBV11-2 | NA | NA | TGTGCCAGCAGCCCCGAGAGGGGAAGCTACAATGAGCAGTTCTTC | CASSPERGSYNEQFF
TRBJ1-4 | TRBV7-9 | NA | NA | TGTGCCAGCAGCTTTTCTTTGGGTGGTGAAAAACTGTTTTTT | CASSFSLGGEKLFF
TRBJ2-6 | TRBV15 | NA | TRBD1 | TGTGCCACCAGCAGAGATAGAGGGGGACAGTTCTCTGGGGCCAACGTCCTGACTTTC | CATSRDRGGQFSGANVLTF
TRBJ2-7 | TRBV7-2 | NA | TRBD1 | TGTGCCAGCAGCGTACGACAGGGCTACGAGCAGTACTTC | CASSVRQGYEQYF
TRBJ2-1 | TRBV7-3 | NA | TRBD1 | TGTGCCAGCAGCTCGGACAGGGGGCGTGAGCAGTTCTTC | CASSSDRGREQFF
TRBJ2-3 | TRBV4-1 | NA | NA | TGCGCCAGCAGCCAAGAAGGAACGGGCACAGATACGCAGTATTTT | CASSQEGTGTDTQYF
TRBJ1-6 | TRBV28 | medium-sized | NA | TGTGCCAGCAGTTTATATAATTCACCCCTCCACTTT | CASSLYNSPLHF
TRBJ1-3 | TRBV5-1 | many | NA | TGCGCCAGCAGCTTGGGTCGGGGCTCTGGAAACACCATATATTTT | CASSLGRGSGNTIYF
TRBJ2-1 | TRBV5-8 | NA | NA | TGTGCCAGCAGCTTGATGCGGGCCTCCTACAATGAGCAGTTCTTC | CASSLMRASYNEQFF
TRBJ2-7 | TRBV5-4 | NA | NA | TGTGCCAGCAGCCCGCAGGCTGCTCACCCCTACGAGCAGTACTTC | CASSPQAAHPYEQYF
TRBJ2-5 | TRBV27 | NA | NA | TGTGCCAGCAGTTCCGTCCGGGGCCCAGCCCCGTACTTC | CASSSVRGPAPYF
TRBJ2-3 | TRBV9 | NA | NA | TGTGCCAGCAGCGTACCGGGCGCAGATACGCAGTATTTT | CASSVPGADTQYF
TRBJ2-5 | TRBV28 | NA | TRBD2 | TGTGCCAGCAGCCCCGGGGGGATGAGGCAAGAGACCCAGTACTTC | CASSPGGMRQETQYF
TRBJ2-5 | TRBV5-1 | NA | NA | TGCGCCAGCAGCTATGTTGGGCGAGAGACCCAGTACTTC | CASSYVGRETQYF
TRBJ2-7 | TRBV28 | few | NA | TGTGCCAGCAGTTTAGCTGGCAGGCCATCCTACGAGCAGTACTTC | CASSLAGRPSYEQYF
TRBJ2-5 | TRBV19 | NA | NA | TGTGCCAGTAAGACCGGGACCCAAGAGACCCAGTACTTC | CASKTGTQETQYF
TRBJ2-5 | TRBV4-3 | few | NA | TGCGCCAGCAGCCACGGGGACGGCGGATGGCAAGAGACCCAGTACTTC | CASSHGDGGWQETQYF
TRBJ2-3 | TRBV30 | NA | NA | TGTGCCTGGAATCGGGGCAGGGAAACAGATACGCAGTATTTT | CAWNRGRETDTQYF
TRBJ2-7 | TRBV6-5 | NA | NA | TGTGCCAGCAATGGGGGACCCAGTGGGTCCTACGAGCAGTACTTC | CASNGGPSGSYEQYF
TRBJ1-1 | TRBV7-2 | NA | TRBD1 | TGTGCCAGCAGCTTAGCACTGAGGGCTCAGGGGGAGACTGAAGCTTTCTTT | CASSLALRAQGETEAFF
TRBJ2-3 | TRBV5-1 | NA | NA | TGCGCCACCAAAGGGACAGCGGGACACACAGATACGCAGTATTTT | CATKGTAGHTDTQYF
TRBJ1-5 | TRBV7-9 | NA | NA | TGTGCCAGCAGCGAGGGGGGGCTGGGCAATCAGCCCCAGCATTTT | CASSEGGLGNQPQHF
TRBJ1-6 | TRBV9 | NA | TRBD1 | TGTGCCAGCAGCGTAGATAGGGACAGTAATTCACCCCTCCACTTT | CASSVDRDSNSPLHF